This is a list of T cell receptor beta chains from one sample in a study of blood T cell repertoires in COVID-19. Only in-frame clones appear in the TCRdb table, and some are missing; sequencing was by immunoSEQ multiplex PCR. Of tens of thousands of clones in the sample, 65% to 90% were seen once. Sequenced material: peripheral blood. The receptors were gathered from a man aged 45-60 years with COVID-19, enrolled during active disease. The CDR3 runs from the conserved cysteine through the conserved F or W. Each record gives: V gene, J gene, CDR3 protein.

v_call: TRBV29-1
j_call: TRBJ2-5
cdr3_aa: CSMSQTSGETQYF

v_call: TRBV28
j_call: TRBJ2-1
cdr3_aa: CASSTLAGVDEQFF

v_call: TRBV9
j_call: TRBJ2-1
cdr3_aa: CASSVASGASRGEQFF

v_call: TRBV27
j_call: TRBJ1-5
cdr3_aa: CASRQGDQPQHF

v_call: TRBV6-2/TRBV6-3
j_call: TRBJ2-7
cdr3_aa: CASSNRDRVREQYF

v_call: TRBV11-3
j_call: TRBJ2-3
cdr3_aa: CASSLTSGLDTQYF

v_call: TRBV19
j_call: TRBJ1-1
cdr3_aa: CASRTGDMNTEAFF

v_call: TRBV5-1
j_call: TRBJ1-4
cdr3_aa: CASRMQSTQEKLFF

v_call: TRBV5-8
j_call: TRBJ2-5
cdr3_aa: CASSLTYQETQYF

v_call: TRBV30
j_call: TRBJ1-6
cdr3_aa: CAWRRRGNSPLHF

v_call: TRBV1
j_call: TRBJ2-3
cdr3_aa: CTSSQDRREGVICTDTQYF

v_call: TRBV30
j_call: TRBJ1-2
cdr3_aa: CAWSGGGDYGYTF

v_call: TRBV11-2
j_call: TRBJ2-4
cdr3_aa: CASRLTGGGGNIQYF

v_call: TRBV28
j_call: TRBJ2-7
cdr3_aa: CATGGQYSDEQYF

v_call: TRBV2
j_call: TRBJ2-3
cdr3_aa: CASSRPGLGADTQYF

v_call: TRBV7-8
j_call: TRBJ2-3
cdr3_aa: CASSLDREITDTQYF

v_call: TRBV6-5
j_call: TRBJ1-1
cdr3_aa: CASSSDRGQLNTEAFF

v_call: TRBV27
j_call: TRBJ2-7
cdr3_aa: CASSLELTGGFHEQYF

v_call: TRBV15
j_call: TRBJ2-7
cdr3_aa: CATSRDFGIGQDEQYF

v_call: TRBV4-2
j_call: TRBJ2-5
cdr3_aa: CASSHAYPGQQETQYF

v_call: TRBV2
j_call: TRBJ2-1
cdr3_aa: CATESRRAVYNEQFF

v_call: TRBV6-5
j_call: TRBJ2-7
cdr3_aa: CASSYSILAGVSEQYF

v_call: TRBV24-1
j_call: TRBJ2-6
cdr3_aa: CATSDPRGSGANVLTF

v_call: TRBV6-6
j_call: TRBJ1-5
cdr3_aa: CASSLRGGNQPQHF

v_call: TRBV6-5
j_call: TRBJ2-7
cdr3_aa: CASKASGSYHEQYF

v_call: TRBV9
j_call: TRBJ1-5
cdr3_aa: CASSGGLDQPQHF

v_call: TRBV18
j_call: TRBJ1-1
cdr3_aa: CASSPGREVEAFF

v_call: TRBV4-2
j_call: TRBJ2-1
cdr3_aa: CASSPVSGNNEQFF